This TCR beta chain is drawn from a study of OX40 agonist ivuxolimab in advanced cancers. For the study at large: Two cutaneous melanoma patients and one hepatocellular carcinoma patient, three in all, had partial responses.

This table comes from immunoSEQ multiplex PCR, and its TCRdb copy is limited to in-frame clones, with some not included. The data contain 60,000 or so clones, around 92% of them singletons. Autoimmune disease history or systemic immunosuppression disqualified patients. Sequenced material: CD4+ or CD8+ T cells sorted from blood, taken in a trial of the OX40 agonist ivuxolimab. This receptor was taken from an adult with an advanced solid tumor such as melanoma, head and neck, liver or kidney cancer.

CDR3 coding DNA: TGTGCCAGCAGCAAAGGGACTAGCGGGGGGTACCAAGAGACCCAGTACTTC. This gives the protein CASSKGTSGGYQETQYF. J is TRBJ2-5 and V is TRBV11-3; 15 nucleotides align to TRBD2. Per germline, CDR1 SGHNT and CDR2 YENEEA. This CDR3 is 17 amino acids long. Germline trimming cut 5 bases from V and 0 bases from J; bases unmatched to any gene: 4.